The source of this T cell receptor beta chain is a study of cytomegalovirus exposure and HLA in healthy donors. The table lists this clone with a count of one. The antigen is undetermined. Donors showed nominal health when sampled, although they likely had unrecorded immune exposures. Germline V gives CDR1 SQVTM, CDR2 ANQGSEA. The CDR3 sequence is 11 residues long. The V end lost 7 bases, the J end lost 4 bases, and 9 bases lay between the germline ends. Study-level findings and limits: Excluded were some V segments that proved indistinguishable, including TRBV6-2 and TRBV6-3.

In the PCR, 60 Vbeta and 13 Jbeta primers were used. Clones were read by immunoSEQ multiplex PCR, and TCRdb kept only the in-frame ones, dropping some. Of about 160,000 clones in the sample, around 76% are singletons; the top ten hold under 2.5%. This receptor was taken from a female donor in good health and CMV-seronegative. This sequence joins TRBV29-1 and TRBJ2-3; D is uncertain. Sequencing used PBMCs. The CDR3 DNA sequence: TGCAGCGCCCCGGTGGCAGATACGCAGTATTTT. Protein sequence: CSAPVADTQYF.